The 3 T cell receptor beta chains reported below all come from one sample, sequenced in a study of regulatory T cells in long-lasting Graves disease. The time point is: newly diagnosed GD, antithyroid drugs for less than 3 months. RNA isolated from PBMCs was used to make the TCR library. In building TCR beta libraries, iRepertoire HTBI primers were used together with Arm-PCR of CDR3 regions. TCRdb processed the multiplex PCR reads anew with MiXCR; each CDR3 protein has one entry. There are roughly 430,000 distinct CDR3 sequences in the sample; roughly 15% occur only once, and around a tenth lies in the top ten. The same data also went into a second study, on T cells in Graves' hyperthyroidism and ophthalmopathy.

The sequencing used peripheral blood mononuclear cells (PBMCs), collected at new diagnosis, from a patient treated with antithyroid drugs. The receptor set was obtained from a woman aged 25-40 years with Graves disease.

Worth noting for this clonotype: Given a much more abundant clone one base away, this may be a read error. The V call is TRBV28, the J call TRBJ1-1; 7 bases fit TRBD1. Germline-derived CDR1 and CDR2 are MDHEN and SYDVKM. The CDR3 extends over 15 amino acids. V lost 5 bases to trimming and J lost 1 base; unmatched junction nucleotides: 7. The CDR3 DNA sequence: TGTGCCAGCAGTCCGGCAGGGGGGGGGAACACTGAAGCTTTCTTT. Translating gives CASSPAGGGNTEAFF.

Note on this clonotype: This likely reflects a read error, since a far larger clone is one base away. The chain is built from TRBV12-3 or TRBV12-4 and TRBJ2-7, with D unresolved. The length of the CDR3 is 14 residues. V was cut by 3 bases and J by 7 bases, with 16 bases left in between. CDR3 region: CASSLGGVYNEQYF. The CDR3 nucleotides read TGTGCCAGCAGTTTGGGCGGCGTCTACAATGAGCAGTACTTC.

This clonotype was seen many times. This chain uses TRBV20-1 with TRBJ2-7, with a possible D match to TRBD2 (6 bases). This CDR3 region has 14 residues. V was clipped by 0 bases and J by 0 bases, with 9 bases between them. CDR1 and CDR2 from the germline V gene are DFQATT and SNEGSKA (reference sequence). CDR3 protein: CSARDGGSSYEQYF. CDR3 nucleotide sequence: TGCAGTGCTAGAGACGGGGGAAGCTCCTACGAGCAGTACTTC.